This TCR beta chain is drawn from a study of blood T cell repertoires in COVID-19. Turning to the study itself: Spain, Italy and the United States supplied samples that represented acute and convalescent COVID-19. The cDNA or gDNA used as material had been derived from T cells, B-cell-depleted T cells, or PBMCs.

Between the trimmed V and J ends, which lost 2 bases and 4 bases, there was a span of 8 bases. The CDR3 consists of 12 residues. Germline V gene sequence: CDR1 SQVTM, CDR2 ANQGSEA. Seattle enrolled patients during active infection and tracked them longitudinally. Under the authors' procedure: Cell counts per sample came from amplifying reference gene primers. Some clones are missing from TCRdb's copy, which holds only in-frame ones; the method was immunoSEQ multiplex PCR. For V, J and clone size, that table is used; D and trimming come from the DNA. The sample lists about 480,000 clones; 88% were seen once.

This TCR was recovered from a woman aged 45 to 65 with COVID-19, enrolled during active disease. V gene TRBV29-1 combines with J gene TRBJ1-2, with D possibly being TRBD1 (5 bases). What was sequenced was peripheral blood. CDR3 nucleotide sequence: TGCAGCGTTGAATCAGGGTCCTATGGCTACACCTTC. It codes for CSVESGSYGYTF.